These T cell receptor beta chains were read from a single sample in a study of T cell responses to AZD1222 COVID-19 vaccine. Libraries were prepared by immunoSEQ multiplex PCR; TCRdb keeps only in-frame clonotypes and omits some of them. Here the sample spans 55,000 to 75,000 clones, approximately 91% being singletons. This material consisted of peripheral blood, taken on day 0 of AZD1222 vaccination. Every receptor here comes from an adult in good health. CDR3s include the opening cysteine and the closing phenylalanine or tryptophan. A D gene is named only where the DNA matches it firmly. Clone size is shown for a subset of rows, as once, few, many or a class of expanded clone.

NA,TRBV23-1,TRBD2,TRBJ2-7,TGCGCCAGCAGTCCTCGACTAGCGGGGGGGCAGGGTTCCTACGAGCAGTACTTC,CASSPRLAGGQGSYEQYF
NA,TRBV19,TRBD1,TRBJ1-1,TGTGCCAGACCCAGGGGACAGAAGAACACTGAAGCTTTCTTT,CARPRGQKNTEAFF
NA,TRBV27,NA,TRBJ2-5,TGTGCCAGCAGTCCCACGGGGGAGACCCAGTACTTC,CASSPTGETQYF
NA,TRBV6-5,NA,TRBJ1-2,TGTGCCAGCAGTTGGAACGACAAGAGTTATGGCTACACCTTC,CASSWNDKSYGYTF
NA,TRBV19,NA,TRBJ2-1,TGTGCCAGTAGTATAACGGGCCGACAATTTCATGAGCAGTTCTTC,CASSITGRQFHEQFF
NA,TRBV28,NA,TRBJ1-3,TGTGCCAGCAGTCTTACTCTTGGGGGCATATATTTT,CASSLTLGGIYF
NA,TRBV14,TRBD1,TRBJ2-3,TGTGCCAGCAGCCAAGTCCCCCGACAGGGTGGTACGCAGTATTTT,CASSQVPRQGGTQYF
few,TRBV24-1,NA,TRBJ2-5,TGTGCCACCAGTTCGGGCATACAAGAGACCCAGTACTTC,CATSSGIQETQYF
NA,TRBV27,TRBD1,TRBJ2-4,TGTGCCAGCAGTGAACCGGGACAGGGAGACATTCAGTACTTC,CASSEPGQGDIQYF
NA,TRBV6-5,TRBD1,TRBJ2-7,TGTGCCAGCAGCCTCCAAGGGACAGGTCCCTACGAGCAGTACTTC,CASSLQGTGPYEQYF
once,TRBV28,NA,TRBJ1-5,TGTGCCAGCATGGTAGCCCAGCATTTT,CASMVAQHF
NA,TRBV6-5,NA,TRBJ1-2,TGTGCCAGCAGCCTCGCCCTTAGCCTCTACACCTTC,CASSLALSLYTF
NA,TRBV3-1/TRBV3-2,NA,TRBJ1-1,TGTGCCAGCAGCCCCCGACGGGGCACTGAAGCTTTCTTT,CASSPRRGTEAFF
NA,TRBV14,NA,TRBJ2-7,TGTGCCAGCAGCCAAGCCGAGCAGTACTTC,CASSQAEQYF
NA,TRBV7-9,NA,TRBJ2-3,TGTGCCAGCAGCTTAGCGGAAAGGGGGGATACGCAGTATTTT,CASSLAERGDTQYF
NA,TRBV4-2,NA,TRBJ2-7,TGTGCCAGCAGCCAAGAGCTGGGCTACGAGCAGTACTTC,CASSQELGYEQYF
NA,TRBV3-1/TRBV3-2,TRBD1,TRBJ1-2,TGTGCCAGCAGCCCAGCAGGGGGGGCTAACTATGGCTACACCTTC,CASSPAGGANYGYTF
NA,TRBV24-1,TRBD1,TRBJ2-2,TGTGCCACCAGTGATTTTGGGCCGGGACAGGGGGCAACCGGGGAGCTGTTTTTT,CATSDFGPGQGATGELFF
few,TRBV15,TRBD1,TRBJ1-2,TGTGCCACCTGCCGGGACAGAGACCTCTATGGCTACACCTTC,CATCRDRDLYGYTF
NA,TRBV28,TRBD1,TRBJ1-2,TGTGCCAGCAAGATGGACAGGGTCGATGGCTACACCTTC,CASKMDRVDGYTF
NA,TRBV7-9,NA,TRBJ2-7,TGTGCCAGCAGCCCAAATTCTGGCCGCGTGTACTTC,CASSPNSGRVYF
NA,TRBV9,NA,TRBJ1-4,TGTGCCAGCAGCGTAGAGGGGGGTCGTGGTAATGAAAAACTGTTTTTT,CASSVEGGRGNEKLFF